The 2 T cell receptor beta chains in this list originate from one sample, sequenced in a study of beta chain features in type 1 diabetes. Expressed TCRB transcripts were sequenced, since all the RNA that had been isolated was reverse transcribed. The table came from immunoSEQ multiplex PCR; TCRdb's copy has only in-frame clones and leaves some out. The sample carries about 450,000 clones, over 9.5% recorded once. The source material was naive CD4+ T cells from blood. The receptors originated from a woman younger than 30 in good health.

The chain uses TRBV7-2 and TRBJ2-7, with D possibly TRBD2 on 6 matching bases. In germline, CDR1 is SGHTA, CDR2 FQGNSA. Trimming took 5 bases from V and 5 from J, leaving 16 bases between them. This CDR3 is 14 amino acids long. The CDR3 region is CASSPWLTRNEQYF. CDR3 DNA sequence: TGTGCCAGCAGCCCTTGGCTGACTAGAAACGAGCAGTACTTC.

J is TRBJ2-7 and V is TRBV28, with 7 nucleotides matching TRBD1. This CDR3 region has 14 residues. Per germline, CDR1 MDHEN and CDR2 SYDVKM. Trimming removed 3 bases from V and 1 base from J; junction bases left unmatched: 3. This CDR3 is CASSFGQVSYEQYV. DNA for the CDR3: TGTGCCAGCAGTTTCGGACAGGTGTCCTACGAGCAGTACGTC.